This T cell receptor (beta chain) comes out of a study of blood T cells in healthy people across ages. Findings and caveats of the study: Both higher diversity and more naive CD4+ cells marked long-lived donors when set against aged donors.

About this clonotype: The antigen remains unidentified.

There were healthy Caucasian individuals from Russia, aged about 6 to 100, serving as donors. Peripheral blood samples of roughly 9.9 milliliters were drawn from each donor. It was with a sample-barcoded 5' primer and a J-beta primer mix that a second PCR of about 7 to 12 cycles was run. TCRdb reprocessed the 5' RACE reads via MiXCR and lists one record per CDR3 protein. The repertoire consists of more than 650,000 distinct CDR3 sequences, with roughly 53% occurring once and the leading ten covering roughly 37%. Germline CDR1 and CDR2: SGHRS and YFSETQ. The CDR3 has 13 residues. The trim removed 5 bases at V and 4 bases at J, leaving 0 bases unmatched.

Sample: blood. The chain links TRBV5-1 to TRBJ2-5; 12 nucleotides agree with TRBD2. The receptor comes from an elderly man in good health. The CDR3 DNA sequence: TGCGCCAGCAGGACTAGCGGGAGAGAGACCCAGTACTTC. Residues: CASRTSGRETQYF.